This T cell receptor (beta chain) originates from a study of cytomegalovirus exposure and HLA in healthy donors (dated by TCRdb to about 2017). General notes on the study: According to an earlier analysis of several hundred of the donors, about 179 million T cells yielded over 90 million unique TCR beta sequences and more than 250 Gb of sequence data. To decide whether each TCR beta V gene segment behaved as functional or pseudogenic, an earlier analysis of approximately 620 of the donors relied on high-throughput TCR beta sequencing. The number of donors typed differed by locus, with roughly 629-640 for A, B, C, DRB1 and DQB1, over 500 for DQA1, 606 for DPA1, and around 430 for DPB1. The study used immunosequencing to profile the T cell repertoires of approximately 640 subjects and linked those repertoires to cytomegalovirus serostatus. All discovery cohort repertoires had been generated using a single sequencing platform. Among about 410 genotyped donors of the cohort, an average of roughly 230,000 unique TCR beta nucleotide sequences was sequenced per donor, of which roughly 18% were non-productive. Because of strong linkage in the cohort, 5 or 6 DR-DQ haplotypes were treated as single units for association and clustering. Class I and class II HLA loci were covered by the typing at four-digit resolution. Donor age, sex, ethnicity and CMV serostatus were collected together with the repertoire data. The later analysis used no new phenotypic data to find candidate immune exposures, relying instead on TCR beta sequences and their occurrence across donors. To study patterns of TCR occurrence, a later analysis re-analyzed previously published TCR beta repertoires from 650 to 750 donors and added high-resolution HLA genotyping. The study aimed to test whether signatures of past pathogen exposure could be identified by cataloging public T cell receptors. Of the 350 to 450 genotyped donors, roughly 80% fell in the genetic ancestry cluster associated with self-reported Caucasian donors. The study combined high-throughput TCR immunosequencing, statistical association of individual TCRs with disease status, and machine learning to predict cytomegalovirus infection status. In a later genetic analysis, genome-wide SNP genotypes for about three fifths of the 666 donors were used, and that subset was treated as a discovery cohort. Besides the first cohort of approximately 710 subjects, a separate validation cohort made up of over 95 different subjects was used. An early release that covered roughly 600 HLA-typed donors contained approximately 300 gigabases of sequencing data and about 93 million unique TCR sequences.

Here is what the overall study found, with its caveats: While some public TCRs were present in many individuals, most TCR sequences turned up only very rarely across donors. The cohort was sequenced for TCR beta chains only, and without alpha or paired-chain data the features that could be detected were limited. When HLA alleles, especially DR and DQ, strongly co-occurred, attributing TCR associations to individual alleles was difficult. Some IMGT-functional V segments, including TRBV6-2 and TRBV6-3, could not be told apart with the 87-base-pair reads, so those segments were excluded. The classifier was reported to diagnose cytomegalovirus status with high specificity and sensitivity in both the original and validation cohorts. It was suggested by the authors that the approach could potentially be generalized to other disease states and immunological phenotypes. For the cohort, immune exposure information was limited to CMV serostatus. An earlier analysis of approximately 570 of the donors showed that most TCR beta V segments appeared in productive rearrangements either about 87% or about 30% of the time, which broadly matched IMGT annotations. Several of the top co-occurrence clusters appeared to be linked to parvovirus B19, influenza, CMV and Epstein-Barr virus, according to a later analysis. A later analysis found that TCR association rates varied across HLA loci, with DRB1 alleles showing the most associated TCRs and HLA-C alleles the fewest. Specific HLA alleles were associated with more than 15,000 TCR beta sequences at a false discovery rate of 0.05 in a later analysis. Compared with equally common non-associated chains, HLA-associated TCR beta chains in a later analysis were more clonally expanded and had lower generation probabilities. A group of highly shared sequence variants was considered likely to be a technical artifact of the sequencing pipeline. About 17 rarely observed V segments, including chromosome 9 orphons, were excluded from the earlier analysis of several hundred of the donors because counts were too low. Linkage disequilibrium might explain the correlated functional status among segregating V segments, but an unknown experimental factor could not be excluded. According to a later analysis, most CMV-associated TCR beta chains appeared to be HLA-restricted, and the HLA associations seemed to be driven largely by CMV exposure. A further reported finding was that TCR beta sequences accurately predicted the HLA-A and HLA-B alleles for most subjects in the first cohort. In vitro tests confirmed that a few of the cytomegalovirus-associated TCR beta chains recognize cytomegalovirus antigens. Because HLA typing was unavailable for some donors at each locus, only the typed subset was used in association tests. The study gave a list of 150 to 200 TCR beta chains associated with cytomegalovirus. A later genetic analysis associated a missense DCLRE1C variant with V-gene and J-gene trimming of TCR beta chains, and an independent cohort replicated the association. Presence/absence analyses assumed roughly uniform sequencing depth across donors, an assumption that may not hold. In a later genetic analysis, fewer N-insertions in productive TCRs were reported among donors in an Asian-associated ancestry cluster than the approximately 670-donor mean.

The protocol used for the library was the immunoSEQ multiplex PCR assay. For the multiplex PCR, a mixture combining 60 forward primers for TCR Vbeta segments and 13 reverse primers for TCR Jbeta segments was used. The CDR3 region of rearranged TCR beta genes was amplified from genomic DNA by a multiplex PCR assay. The Illumina HiSeq System was used to sequence the amplified TCR beta libraries as 87-base-pair reads. Concerning the study's data processing: In a later analysis, 70 million to 95 million unique TCR beta chains were counted across the 500 to 850 repertoires, and about 9.9 million of these chains were shared by at least two donors. A nearest-neighbor algorithm error-corrected the raw reads and collapsed the reads into unique sequences, merging closely related sequences to remove PCR and sequencing errors. V, D and J gene segments were assigned by aligning CDR3 sequences to IMGT reference sequences. For a sequence to be retained, a match of at least six nucleotides to both a V gene segment and a J gene segment was required. Rearrangements were called productive when the CDR3 lacked stop codons and stayed in frame with V and J; all others were non-productive. CDR3 was defined according to IMGT convention as the region running from the second conserved V-encoded cysteine to the conserved J-encoded phenylalanine. In an earlier analysis of around 540 of the donors, sequences lacking an unambiguous match to a single V gene segment were excluded. In an earlier analysis of 500 to 750 of the donors, V segments were called functional above 56.7% productive rearrangements and were called segregating when the between-donor standard deviation exceeded 5%. A statistical classification framework was built to diagnose cytomegalovirus status from the catalog of TCR beta chain sequences. A later analysis assigned V and J genes by comparing TCR nucleotide sequences with IMGT/GENE-DB human TR gene sequences. In a later analysis, CDR3 sequences and most-parsimonious VDJ recombination scenarios were assigned using the TCRdist pipeline. In a later analysis, every TCR beta chain was defined by the combination of its CDR3 amino acid sequence and its V-gene family, and reads without a unique V-gene family were dropped. In a later analysis, 450 to 600 highly shared, low-generation-probability nucleotide sequences were removed to address suspected cross-contamination and a sequencing artifact. For each public chain, a later analysis derived a clonal expansion index from normalized ranks of inferred template counts within each repertoire. In a later analysis, generation probabilities were computed using a VDJ recombination model fitted to out-of-frame rearrangements, and the results were checked against IGoR. A later analysis scored TCR-TCR, TCR-HLA and TCR-CMV co-occurrence with hypergeometric tests, applying a repertoire-size bias correction to TCR pairs. False discovery rates were estimated in a later analysis by permuting HLA or CMV assignments 20 times. In a later analysis, co-occurring TCRs were grouped using DBSCAN, and TCRdist sequence similarity was added for clustering within HLA-allele-positive subsets. Repertoires with fewer than 30,000 or more than 120,000 public chains were left out of co-occurrence clustering, as were about 5 repertoires with anomalous nucleotide sharing. TCRdb retrieved this table from immuneACCESS and kept in-frame rearrangements only. Not all clones are present; in checked studies, unresolved V genes account for under half, and no reason is known for the remainder. V, J and clone size were drawn from that table, and D and trimming were deduced from the DNA. The sample includes under 150,000 clones, with around 10% observed a single time. The ten largest clones take up less than 4% of the sample.

The cohort consisted of some 730 healthy bone marrow donors. All cohort members were sampled while nominally healthy, although unrecorded immune exposures were likely present. The donor tested CMV seronegative, placing the donor among the 300 to 450 seronegative members of the cohort. Each donor provided a peripheral blood sample, and peripheral blood mononuclear cells were used for TCR beta sequencing. The Qiagen DNeasy Blood Extraction Kit was used to extract genomic DNA from the blood cell samples. This clone was observed a few times. Its target antigen remains unknown. The sample holds no much larger clone one base away, and base qualities are not on file. Relative to germline, V is 8 bases shorter and J is 10 bases shorter, with 26 bases between their ends. Measured from the cysteine to the phenylalanine, the CDR3 is 14 residues long. The sequence is cut down to CDR3 DNA, 42 bases in frame from base 1. CDR1 is given as SQVTM and CDR2 as ANQGSEA, both from the germline V gene.

The sequence came from a man aged 25-45 years in good health and CMV-seronegative. The chain was built from TRBV29-1 and TRBJ1-1; the D gene identity is not certain. Sample: PBMCs. CDR3 loop: CSPNCPAILSRAFF. The sequence in DNA is TGCAGCCCAAACTGCCCCGCTATCTTGAGTCGAGCTTTCTTT. Here the CDR3 is joined to the reference TRBV29-1 and TRBJ1-1 genes, and the full variable domain is: SAVISQKPSRDICQRGTSLTIQCQVDSQVTMMFWYRQQPGQSLTLIATANQGSEATYESGFVIDKFPISRPNLTFSTLTVSNMSPEDSSIYLCSPNCPAILSRAFFGQGTRLTVV.